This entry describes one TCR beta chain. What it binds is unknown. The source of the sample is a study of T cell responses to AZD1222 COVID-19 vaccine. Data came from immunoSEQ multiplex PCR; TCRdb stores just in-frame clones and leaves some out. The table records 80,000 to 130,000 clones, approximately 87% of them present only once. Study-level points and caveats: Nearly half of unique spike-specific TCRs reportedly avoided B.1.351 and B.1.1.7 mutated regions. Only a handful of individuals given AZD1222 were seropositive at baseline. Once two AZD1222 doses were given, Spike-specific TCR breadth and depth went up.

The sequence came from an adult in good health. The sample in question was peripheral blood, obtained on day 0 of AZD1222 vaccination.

In nucleotides, the CDR3 is TGTGCCAGCAGCTTGGCGGGCGCCGGGGAGACCCAGTACTTC. Its protein is CASSLAGAGETQYF. This chain joins TRBV7-3 and TRBJ2-5; tentative D call: TRBD2 (5 bases). Trimming shortened V by 3 bases and J by 5 bases, and 13 bases separated the two germline ends. Germline CDR1 is SGHTA and CDR2 is FQGTGA. CDR3 length: 14 amino acids.